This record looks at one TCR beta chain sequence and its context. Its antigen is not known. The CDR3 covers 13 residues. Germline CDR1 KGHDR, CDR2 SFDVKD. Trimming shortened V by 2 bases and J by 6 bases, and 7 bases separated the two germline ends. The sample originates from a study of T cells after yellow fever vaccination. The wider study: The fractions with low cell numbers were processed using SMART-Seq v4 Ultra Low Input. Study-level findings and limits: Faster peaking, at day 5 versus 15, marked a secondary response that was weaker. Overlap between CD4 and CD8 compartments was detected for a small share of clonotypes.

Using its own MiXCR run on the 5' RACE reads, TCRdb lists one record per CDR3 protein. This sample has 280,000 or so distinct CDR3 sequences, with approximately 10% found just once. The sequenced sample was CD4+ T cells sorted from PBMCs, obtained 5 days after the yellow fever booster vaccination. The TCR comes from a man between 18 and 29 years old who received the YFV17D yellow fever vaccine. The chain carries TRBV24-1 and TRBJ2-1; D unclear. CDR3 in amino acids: CATSDSRVNEQFF. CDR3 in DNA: TGTGCCACCAGTGATTCTAGGGTCAATGAGCAGTTCTTC.